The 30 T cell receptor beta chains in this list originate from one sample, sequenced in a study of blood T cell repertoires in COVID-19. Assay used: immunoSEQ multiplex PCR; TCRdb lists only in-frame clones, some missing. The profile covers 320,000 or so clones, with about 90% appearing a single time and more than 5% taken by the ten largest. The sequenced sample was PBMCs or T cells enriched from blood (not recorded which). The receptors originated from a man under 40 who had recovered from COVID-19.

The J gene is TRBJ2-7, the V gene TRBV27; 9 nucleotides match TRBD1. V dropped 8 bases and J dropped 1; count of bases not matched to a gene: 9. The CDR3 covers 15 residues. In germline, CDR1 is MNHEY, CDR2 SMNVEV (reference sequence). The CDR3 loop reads CASGRIGTGSYEQYF. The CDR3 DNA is TGTGCCAGCGGCCGAATTGGGACAGGGTCCTACGAGCAGTACTTC.

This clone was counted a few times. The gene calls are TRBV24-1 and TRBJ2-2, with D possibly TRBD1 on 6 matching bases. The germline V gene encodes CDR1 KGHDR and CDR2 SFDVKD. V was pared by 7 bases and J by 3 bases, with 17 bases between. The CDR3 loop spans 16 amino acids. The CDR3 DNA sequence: TGTGCCACCAGGAGCCGAGGGGGATATGACACCGGGGAGCTGTTTTTT. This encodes CATRSRGGYDTGELFF.

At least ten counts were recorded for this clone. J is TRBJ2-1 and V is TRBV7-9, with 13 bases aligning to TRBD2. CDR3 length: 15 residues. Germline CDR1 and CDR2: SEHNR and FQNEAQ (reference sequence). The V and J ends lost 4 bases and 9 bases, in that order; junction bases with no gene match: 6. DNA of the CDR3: TGTGCCAGCAGCTCCAGACTAGCGGGGGGAGGTGAGCAGTTCTTC. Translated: CASSSRLAGGGEQFF.

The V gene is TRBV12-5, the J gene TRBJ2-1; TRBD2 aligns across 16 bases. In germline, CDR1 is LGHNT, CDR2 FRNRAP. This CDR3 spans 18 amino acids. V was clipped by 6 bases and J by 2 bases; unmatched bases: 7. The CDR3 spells CASGTGTSGGDPYNEQFF. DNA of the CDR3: TGTGCTAGTGGCACCGGGACTAGCGGGGGGGACCCCTACAATGAGCAGTTCTTC.

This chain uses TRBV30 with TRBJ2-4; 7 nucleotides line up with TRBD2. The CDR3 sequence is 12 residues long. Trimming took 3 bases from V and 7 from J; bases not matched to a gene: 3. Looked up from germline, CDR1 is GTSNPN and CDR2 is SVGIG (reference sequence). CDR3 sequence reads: CAWSHSGNIQYF. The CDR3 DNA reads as TGTGCCTGGAGCCATAGCGGGAACATTCAGTACTTC.

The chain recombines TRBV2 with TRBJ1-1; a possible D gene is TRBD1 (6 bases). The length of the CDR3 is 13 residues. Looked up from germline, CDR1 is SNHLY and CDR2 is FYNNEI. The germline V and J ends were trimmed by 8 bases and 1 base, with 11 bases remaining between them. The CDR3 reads CASHLRGNTEAFF. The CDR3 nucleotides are TGTGCCAGCCACCTCAGGGGGAACACTGAAGCTTTCTTT.

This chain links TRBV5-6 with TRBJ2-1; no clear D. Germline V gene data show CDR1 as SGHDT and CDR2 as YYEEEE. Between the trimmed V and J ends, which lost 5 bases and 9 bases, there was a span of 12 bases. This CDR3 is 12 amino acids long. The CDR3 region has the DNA TGTGCCAGCAGACTTAGCAACGGTGAGCAGTTCTTC. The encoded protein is CASRLSNGEQFF.

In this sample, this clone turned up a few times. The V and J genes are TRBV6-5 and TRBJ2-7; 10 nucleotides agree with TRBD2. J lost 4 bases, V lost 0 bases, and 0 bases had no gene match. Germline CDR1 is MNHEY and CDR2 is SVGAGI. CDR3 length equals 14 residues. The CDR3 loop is CASSYSSGRYEQYF. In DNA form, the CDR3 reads TGTGCCAGCAGTTACTCTAGCGGGAGGTACGAGCAGTACTTC.

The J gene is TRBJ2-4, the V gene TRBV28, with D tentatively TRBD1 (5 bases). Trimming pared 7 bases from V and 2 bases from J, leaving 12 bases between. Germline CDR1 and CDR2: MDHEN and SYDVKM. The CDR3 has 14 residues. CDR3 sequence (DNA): TGTGCCAGCAATGCAGGGTTTTCCAAAAACATTCAGTACTTC. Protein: CASNAGFSKNIQYF.

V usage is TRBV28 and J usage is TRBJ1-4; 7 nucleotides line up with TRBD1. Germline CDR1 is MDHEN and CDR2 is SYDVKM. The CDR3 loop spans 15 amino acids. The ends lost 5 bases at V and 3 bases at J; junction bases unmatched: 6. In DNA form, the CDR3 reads TGTGCCAGCAGTAACCTCAGGGGGGCTAATGAAAAACTGTTTTTT. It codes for CASSNLRGANEKLFF.

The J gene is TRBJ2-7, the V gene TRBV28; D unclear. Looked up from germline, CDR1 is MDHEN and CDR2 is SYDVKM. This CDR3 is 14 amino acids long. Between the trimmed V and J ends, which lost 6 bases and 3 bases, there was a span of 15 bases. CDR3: CASSTIVGFYEQYF. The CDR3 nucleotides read TGTGCCAGCAGCACTATAGTCGGTTTCTACGAGCAGTACTTC.

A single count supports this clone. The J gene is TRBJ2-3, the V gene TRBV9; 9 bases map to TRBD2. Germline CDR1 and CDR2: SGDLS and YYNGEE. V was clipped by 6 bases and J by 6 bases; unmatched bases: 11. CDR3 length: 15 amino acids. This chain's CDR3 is CASTRAGGLSDTQYF. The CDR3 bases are TGTGCCAGCACCAGAGCGGGGGGTCTCAGCGATACGCAGTATTTT.

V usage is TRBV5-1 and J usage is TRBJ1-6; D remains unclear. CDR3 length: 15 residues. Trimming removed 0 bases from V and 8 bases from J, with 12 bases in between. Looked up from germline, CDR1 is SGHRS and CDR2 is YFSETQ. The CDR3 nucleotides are TGCGCCAGCAGCTTGGACCCCCCCGGGGATTCACCCCTCCACTTT. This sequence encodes CASSLDPPGDSPLHF.

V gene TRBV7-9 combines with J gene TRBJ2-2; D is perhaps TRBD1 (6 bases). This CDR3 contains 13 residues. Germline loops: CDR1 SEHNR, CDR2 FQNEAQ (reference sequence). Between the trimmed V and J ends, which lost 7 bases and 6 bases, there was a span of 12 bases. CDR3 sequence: CASNNGGSGELFF. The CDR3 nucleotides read TGTGCCAGCAACAATGGGGGCTCCGGGGAGCTGTTTTTT. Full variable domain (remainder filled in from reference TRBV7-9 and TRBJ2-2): DTGVSQNPRHKITKRGQNVTFRCDPISEHNRLYWYRQTLGQGPEFLTYFQNEAQLEKSRLLSDRFSAERPKGSFSTLEIQRTEQGDSAMYLCASNNGGSGELFFGEGSRLTVL.

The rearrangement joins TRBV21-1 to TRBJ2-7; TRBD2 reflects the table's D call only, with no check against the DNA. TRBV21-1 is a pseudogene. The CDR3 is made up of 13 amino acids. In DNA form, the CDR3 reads TGTGCCAGCAGCAAAGAACCGAGCGGGGAGGAGTACTTC. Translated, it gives CASSKEPSGEEYF.

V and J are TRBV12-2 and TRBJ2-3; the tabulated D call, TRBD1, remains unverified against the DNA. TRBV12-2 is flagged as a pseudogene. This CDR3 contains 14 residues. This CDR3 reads CASRLRTGGITQYF. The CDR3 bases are TGTGCAAGTCGCCTCCGGACAGGGGGAATAACGCAGTATTTT.

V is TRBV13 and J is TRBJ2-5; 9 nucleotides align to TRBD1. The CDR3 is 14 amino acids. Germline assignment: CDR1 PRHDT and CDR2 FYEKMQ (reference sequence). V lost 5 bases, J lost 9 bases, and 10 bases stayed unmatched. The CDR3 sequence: CASSPSGQGVPQYF. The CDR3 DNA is TGTGCCAGCAGCCCGTCGGGACAGGGCGTACCCCAGTACTTC.

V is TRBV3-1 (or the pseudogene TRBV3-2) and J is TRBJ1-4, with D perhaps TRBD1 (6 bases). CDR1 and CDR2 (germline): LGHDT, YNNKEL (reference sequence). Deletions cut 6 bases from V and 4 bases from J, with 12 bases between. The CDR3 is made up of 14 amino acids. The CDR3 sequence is CASRETGFNEKLFF. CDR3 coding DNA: TGTGCCAGCAGAGAGACAGGATTTAATGAAAAACTGTTTTTT.

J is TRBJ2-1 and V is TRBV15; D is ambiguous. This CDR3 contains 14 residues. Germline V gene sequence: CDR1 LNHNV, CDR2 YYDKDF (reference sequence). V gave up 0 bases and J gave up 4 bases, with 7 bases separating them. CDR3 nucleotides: TGTGCCACCAGCAGAGATGAGGAATACAATGAGCAGTTCTTC. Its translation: CATSRDEEYNEQFF.

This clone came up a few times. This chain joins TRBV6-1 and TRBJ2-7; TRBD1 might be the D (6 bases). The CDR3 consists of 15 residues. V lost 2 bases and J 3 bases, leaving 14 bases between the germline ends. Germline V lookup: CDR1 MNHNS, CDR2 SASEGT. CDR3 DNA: TGTGCCAGCAGTGAAACTCCGGGACAATTCTACGAGCAGTACTTC. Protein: CASSETPGQFYEQYF.

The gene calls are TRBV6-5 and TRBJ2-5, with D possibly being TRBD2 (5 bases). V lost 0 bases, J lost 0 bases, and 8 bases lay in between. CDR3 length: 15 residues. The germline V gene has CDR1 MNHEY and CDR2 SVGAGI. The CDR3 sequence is CASSYSYGDQETQYF. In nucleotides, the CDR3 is TGTGCCAGCAGTTACTCGTACGGGGACCAAGAGACCCAGTACTTC.

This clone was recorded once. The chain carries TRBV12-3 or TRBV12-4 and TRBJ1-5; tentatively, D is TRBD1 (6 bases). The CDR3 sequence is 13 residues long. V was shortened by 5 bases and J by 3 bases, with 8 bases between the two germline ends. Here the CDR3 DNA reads TGTGCCAGCAGTACAGGGCACAATCAGCCCCAGCATTTT. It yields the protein CASSTGHNQPQHF.

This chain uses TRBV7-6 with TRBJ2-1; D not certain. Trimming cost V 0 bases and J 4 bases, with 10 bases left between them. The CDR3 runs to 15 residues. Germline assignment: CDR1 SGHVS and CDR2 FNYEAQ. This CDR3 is CASSLALEVYNEQFF. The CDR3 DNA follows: TGTGCCAGCAGCTTAGCGCTAGAGGTGTACAATGAGCAGTTCTTC.

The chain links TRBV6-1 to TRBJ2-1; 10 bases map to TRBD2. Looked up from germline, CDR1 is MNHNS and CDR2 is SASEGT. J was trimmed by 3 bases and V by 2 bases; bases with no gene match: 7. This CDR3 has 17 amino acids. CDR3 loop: CASSEYSSGGFYNEQFF. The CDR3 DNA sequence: TGTGCCAGCAGTGAATACTCTAGCGGGGGTTTCTACAATGAGCAGTTCTTC.

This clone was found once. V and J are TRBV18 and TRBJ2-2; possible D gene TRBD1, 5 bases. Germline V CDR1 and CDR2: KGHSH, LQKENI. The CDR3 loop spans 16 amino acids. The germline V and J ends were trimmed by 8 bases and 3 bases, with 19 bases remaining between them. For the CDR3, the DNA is TGTGCCAGCCCTTTTAAGCAGGGTTTAGACACCGGGGAGCTGTTTTTT. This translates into CASPFKQGLDTGELFF.

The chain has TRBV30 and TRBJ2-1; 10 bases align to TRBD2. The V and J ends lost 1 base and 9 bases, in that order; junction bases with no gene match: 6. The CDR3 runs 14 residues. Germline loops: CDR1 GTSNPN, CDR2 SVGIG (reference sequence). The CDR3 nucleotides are TGTGCCTGGAGTGCCCAGCGGGGGGGCTTTGAGCAGTTCTTC. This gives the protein CAWSAQRGGFEQFF.

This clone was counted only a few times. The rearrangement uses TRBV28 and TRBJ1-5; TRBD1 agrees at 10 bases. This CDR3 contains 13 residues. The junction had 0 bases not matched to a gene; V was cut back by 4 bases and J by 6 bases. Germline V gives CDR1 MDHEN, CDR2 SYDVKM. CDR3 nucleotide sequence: TGTGCCAGCAGTTGGGACAGGGGTCAGCCCCAGCATTTT. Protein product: CASSWDRGQPQHF.

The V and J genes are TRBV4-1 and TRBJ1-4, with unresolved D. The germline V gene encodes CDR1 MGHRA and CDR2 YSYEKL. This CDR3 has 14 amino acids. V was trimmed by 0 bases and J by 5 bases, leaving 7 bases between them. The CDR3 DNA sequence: TGCGCCAGCAGCCAAGACAGGATGAATGAAAAACTGTTTTTT. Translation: CASSQDRMNEKLFF.

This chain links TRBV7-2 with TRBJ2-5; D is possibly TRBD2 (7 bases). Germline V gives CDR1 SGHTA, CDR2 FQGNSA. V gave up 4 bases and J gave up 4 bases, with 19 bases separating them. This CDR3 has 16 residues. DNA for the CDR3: TGTGCCAGCAGCTCAGGGGAGGGGGGGTTTCTAGAGACCCAGTACTTC. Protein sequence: CASSSGEGGFLETQYF.

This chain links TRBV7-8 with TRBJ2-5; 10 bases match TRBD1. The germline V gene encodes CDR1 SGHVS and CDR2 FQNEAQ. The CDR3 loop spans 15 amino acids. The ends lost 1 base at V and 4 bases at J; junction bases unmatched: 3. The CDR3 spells CASSLGWDRGETQYF. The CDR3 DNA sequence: TGTGCCAGCAGCTTAGGCTGGGACAGGGGAGAGACCCAGTACTTC.